The rows below give T cell receptor beta chains drawn from one sample of a study of identical twins. TCRdb reprocessed the 5' RACE reads via MiXCR and lists one record per CDR3 protein. The sample lists some 500,000 distinct CDR3 sequences; about 14% were seen once. The data were also submitted as part of a second study, on yellow fever vaccine responses in identical twins.

The sample was CD4+ T cells sorted from blood. The receptors stem from a woman under 30 in good health. Each CDR3 is given with its conserved first and last residue. The order of the fields is D gene, V gene, CDR3 length, J gene, clone size, CDR3 protein, CDR3 DNA. The D gene is left open where the match is weak. Clone sizes are given selectively: once, few, many, or a class where the clone is expanded.

d_call: TRBD1; v_call: TRBV11-2; cdr3_length: 16; j_call: TRBJ1-5; clone_size: .; cdr3_aa: CASSLDAGRGPQPQHF; cdr3_nt: TGTGCCAGCAGCTTAGACGCGGGCAGGGGGCCTCAGCCCCAGCATTTT
d_call: TRBD2; v_call: TRBV20-1; cdr3_length: 15; j_call: TRBJ2-3; clone_size: .; cdr3_aa: CSAPTSGGAKDTQYF; cdr3_nt: TGCAGTGCCCCTACTAGCGGGGGGGCCAAAGATACGCAGTATTTT
d_call: .; v_call: TRBV10-3; cdr3_length: 14; j_call: TRBJ1-5; clone_size: .; cdr3_aa: CAISIGGSNQPQHF; cdr3_nt: TGTGCCATCAGCATTGGGGGGAGCAATCAGCCCCAGCATTTT
d_call: TRBD1; v_call: TRBV10-3; cdr3_length: 12; j_call: TRBJ1-2; clone_size: .; cdr3_aa: CATNQGGGGYTF; cdr3_nt: TGTGCCACCAACCAGGGGGGTGGTGGCTACACCTTC
d_call: TRBD1; v_call: TRBV28; cdr3_length: 17; j_call: TRBJ2-3; clone_size: few; cdr3_aa: CASSLPLGQTGTDTQYF; cdr3_nt: TGTGCCAGCAGTTTACCACTGGGACAGACGGGGACAGATACGCAGTATTTT
d_call: .; v_call: TRBV24-1; cdr3_length: 17; j_call: TRBJ2-6; clone_size: .; cdr3_aa: CATSDYARGSGANVLTF; cdr3_nt: TGTGCCACCAGTGACTACGCTCGAGGTTCTGGGGCCAACGTCCTGACTTTC
d_call: .; v_call: TRBV15; cdr3_length: 14; j_call: TRBJ2-2; clone_size: once; cdr3_aa: CATSRDGGSGELFF; cdr3_nt: TGTGCCACCAGCAGAGATGGCGGGTCCGGGGAGCTGTTTTTT
d_call: .; v_call: TRBV7-9; cdr3_length: 15; j_call: TRBJ1-3; clone_size: many; cdr3_aa: CASSFNMDSGNTIYF; cdr3_nt: TGTGCCAGCAGCTTTAACATGGACTCTGGAAACACCATATATTTT
d_call: TRBD2; v_call: TRBV11-2; cdr3_length: 16; j_call: TRBJ2-5; clone_size: .; cdr3_aa: CASSVKSGRLGETQYF; cdr3_nt: TGTGCCAGCAGCGTAAAAAGCGGGAGGCTAGGAGAGACCCAGTACTTC
d_call: .; v_call: TRBV7-8; cdr3_length: 15; j_call: TRBJ2-7; clone_size: few; cdr3_aa: CASSLAGPFSYEQYF; cdr3_nt: TGTGCCAGCAGCCTAGCCGGACCGTTCTCCTACGAGCAGTACTTC
d_call: TRBD1; v_call: TRBV6-4; cdr3_length: 15; j_call: TRBJ1-1; clone_size: few; cdr3_aa: CASSDTDRGYTEAFF; cdr3_nt: TGTGCCAGCAGTGATACGGACAGGGGCTACACTGAAGCTTTCTTT
d_call: TRBD2; v_call: TRBV5-1; cdr3_length: 15; j_call: TRBJ2-3; clone_size: .; cdr3_aa: CTSSKLAGATDTQYF; cdr3_nt: TGCACCAGCAGCAAACTAGCGGGAGCCACAGATACGCAGTATTTT
d_call: .; v_call: TRBV19; cdr3_length: 14; j_call: TRBJ2-2; clone_size: .; cdr3_aa: CASSARGHTGELFF; cdr3_nt: TGTGCCAGTAGTGCCCGCGGTCATACCGGGGAGCTGTTTTTT
d_call: .; v_call: TRBV7-3; cdr3_length: 17; j_call: TRBJ2-2; clone_size: .; cdr3_aa: CASSLGRGRLNTGELFF; cdr3_nt: TGTGCCAGCAGCTTAGGGCGGGGGCGGCTGAACACCGGGGAGCTGTTTTTT
d_call: .; v_call: TRBV6-5; cdr3_length: 15; j_call: TRBJ1-2; clone_size: few; cdr3_aa: CASSYVGGAGYGYTF; cdr3_nt: TGTGCCAGCAGTTACGTCGGCGGCGCCGGCTATGGCTACACCTTC
d_call: .; v_call: TRBV20-1; cdr3_length: 12; j_call: TRBJ1-4; clone_size: .; cdr3_aa: CSARDWQAVLFF; cdr3_nt: TGCAGTGCTAGAGATTGGCAGGCAGTACTGTTTTTT